This is a list of T cell receptor beta chains from one sample in a study of molecular identifiers for immune sequencing clone quantification. Via MiXCR, TCRdb re-called the PCR reads, giving one row per CDR3 protein. The sample consists of some 650,000 distinct CDR3 sequences, roughly 21% of them appearing once. The sequencing sample was made of naive CD8+ T cells from blood, with Jurkat cell RNA spiked in. The receptors derive from a human donor in good health. Some libraries in this study had Jurkat cell RNA spiked in. The conserved cysteine and the conserved F or W are not part of the CDR3 here.

V,CDR3
TRBV4-1,ASSTGEGSSYEQY
TRBV4-3,ASSPVGQGWYGYT
TRBV13,ATGEPTGADAYEQY
TRBV20-1,SARVRDTPYEQY
TRBV4-1,ASSQEIAGIHNSPLH
TRBV4-1,ASSQEFRTGLDGYT
TRBV19,ASSALGSSTDTQY
TRBV9,ASSVGGGREQY
TRBV29-1,SVGHSLYEQY
TRBV4-1,ASSQDPTRGYYGYT
TRBV5-1,ASSLVPSGRQETQY
TRBV20-1,SAWDTGQGITGELF
TRBV6-2/TRBV6-3,ASSYPGGAAETQY
TRBV5-1,ASSSWTGENTEAF
TRBV5-1,ATQTPNTGELF
TRBV5-6,ASRARRTSGSPAYEQY
TRBV7-2,ASSLDTGVWTGELF
TRBV29-1,SVQDGSTEAF
TRBV30,AWSVGVGDETQY
TRBV5-6,ASSLWGSDTQY
TRBV6-5,ASRPHDSSNQPQH
TRBV20-1,SASTVSSYNEQF
TRBV3-1,ASGQVRRGGNTDTQY
TRBV12-3/TRBV12-4,ASSGLRRGDQETQY
TRBV4-3,ASSQGYSPLAGLYEQY
TRBV7-3,GSGGSTDTQY
TRBV19,ASSIRESNQPQH
TRBV27,ASGSTWGRQYEKLF
TRBV4-3,ASSQDPLAYNEQF
TRBV9,ASSVVAGETQY
TRBV6-1,ASSDPTGAQPQH
TRBV5-4,ASSWGGANSPLH
TRBV23-1,ASSQFRREGHKYQETQY
TRBV13,ASSPKGIQTGANVLT
TRBV27,ASSLAQVNEQF
TRBV11-2,ASIPGGRAIYNEQF
TRBV10-2,ASSESDRANQPQH
TRBV20-1,SVYSGTSTDTQY
TRBV19,ASSLGGGRPQH
TRBV27,ASSLGTGASTDTQY
TRBV20-1,SARDQDRVGEAF
TRBV11-2,ASSLVGGGNSYEQY
TRBV12-3/TRBV12-4,ASSPQDNERF
TRBV20-1,SAHPGNEQF
TRBV20-1,SAISTDTQY
TRBV27,ASSLSGWGAQPQH
TRBV20-1,SASETSGRSSSYNEQF
TRBV11-2,ASSSLAGETPDTQY